The 22 T cell receptor beta chains in this list originate from one sample, sequenced in a study of T cells in Graves' hyperthyroidism and ophthalmopathy. Amplified regions were TCR beta CDR3 sequences from RNA transcripts. The HTBI primer set served for first-round RT-PCR of the TCR CDR3. From the multiplex PCR reads, TCRdb called clonotypes with MiXCR, one entry per CDR3 protein. The data hold roughly 660,000 distinct CDR3 sequences, with approximately 15% observed a single time. Sequenced material: blood. These receptors all stem from a man aged 45-65 years with Graves' hyperthyroidism.

This clonotype was observed many times. The CDR3 DNA reads as TGTGCCAGCAGCGCGACAGGGGCTGTAAACACTGAAGCTTTCTTT. Protein: CASSATGAVNTEAFF. The rearrangement joins TRBV7-2 to TRBJ1-1; TRBD1 matches at 8 bases. Germline trimming cut 5 bases from V and 2 bases from J; bases unmatched to any gene: 7. Germline-derived CDR1 and CDR2 are SGHTA and FQGNSA. The CDR3 spans 15 residues.

This clonotype showed up just a few times. CDR3 bases: TGTGCCAGCAGTTGGAGGGGACAGGGGGCCCATGAGCAGTTCTTC. Its translation: CASSWRGQGAHEQFF. The genes are TRBV12-3 or TRBV12-4 and TRBJ2-1; 12 nucleotides match TRBD1. CDR3 length: 15 amino acids. V gave up 4 bases and J gave up 8 bases; unmatched junction bases: 6.

This chain uses TRBV20-1 with TRBJ2-4; tentatively, D is TRBD1 (5 bases). Per the germline V gene, CDR1 is DFQATT and CDR2 is SNEGSKA (reference sequence). The V and J ends lost 0 bases and 4 bases respectively, with 13 bases between them. CDR3 size: 15 residues. The CDR3 spells CSARDRSRDKNIQYF. The DNA for the CDR3 is TGCAGTGCTAGAGATAGGTCCAGGGATAAAAACATTCAGTACTTC.

The chain joins TRBV6-1 to TRBJ1-1; no clear D gene. Germline lookup yields CDR1 MNHNS and CDR2 SASEGT. CDR3 length: 11 residues. Trimming shortened V by 5 bases and J by 4 bases, and 5 bases separated the two germline ends. CDR3: CASSPATEAFF. CDR3 nucleotide sequence: TGTGCCAGCAGTCCCGCCACTGAAGCTTTCTTT.

This clonotype has ten or more counts. This chain connects TRBV20-1 to TRBJ1-2, with D hard to call. Germline V gene sequence: CDR1 DFQATT, CDR2 SNEGSKA (reference sequence). The CDR3 is 15 residues long. Trimming pared 0 bases from V and 4 bases from J, leaving 15 bases between. CDR3 sequence reads: CSARDLGTLAYGYTF. In DNA, the CDR3 is TGCAGTGCTAGAGATTTAGGCACCCTAGCCTATGGCTACACCTTC.

Many counts were recorded for this clonotype. This chain joins TRBV20-1 and TRBJ2-7; 10 bases agree with TRBD2. V shed 6 bases, J shed 0 bases, and the junction held 8 bases outside the gene matches. Germline CDR1 is DFQATT and CDR2 is SNEGSKA (reference sequence). The CDR3 spans 15 residues. CDR3 region: CSAMEGLAASYEQYF. In DNA, the CDR3 is TGCAGTGCCATGGAAGGACTAGCGGCCTCCTACGAGCAGTACTTC.

This clonotype was observed at least ten times. V usage is TRBV28 and J usage is TRBJ2-1; 9 nucleotides line up with TRBD1. Germline CDR1 reads MDHEN; CDR2 reads SYDVKM. The CDR3 is 15 amino acids. V lost 2 bases and J lost 6; bases outside the gene matches: 5. CDR3 in amino acids: CASSLGGQGSNEQFF. The CDR3 region has the DNA TGTGCCAGCAGTTTAGGGGGACAGGGTAGCAATGAGCAGTTCTTC.

This clonotype was counted a few times. The chain combines TRBV7-9 with TRBJ2-5, with 7 bases that match TRBD2. The CDR3 contains 13 residues. Germline V lookup: CDR1 SEHNR, CDR2 FQNEAQ (reference sequence). J lost 3 bases, V lost 6 bases, and 4 bases had no gene match. The DNA for the CDR3 is TGTGCCAGCAGGAACCTAGCGGAAGAGACCCAGTACTTC. This translates into CASRNLAEETQYF.

This clonotype was counted a few times. The genes are TRBV5-1 and TRBJ2-5; 9 bases are a match to TRBD2. The CDR3 is 15 amino acids. The germline gives CDR1 SGHRS, CDR2 YFSETQ. J gave up 4 bases and V 4 bases, and 8 bases lay outside the gene matches. The CDR3 DNA reads as TGCGCCAGCAGCCTAGAACTAGCGGGCGTAGAGACCCAGTACTTC. Encoded protein: CASSLELAGVETQYF.

This CDR3 reads CASSLMTGGTTQYF. As DNA, the CDR3 is TGTGCCAGCAGTTTAATGACAGGGGGGACGACCCAGTACTTC. V gene TRBV28 combines with J gene TRBJ2-5; 9 bases map to TRBD1. This CDR3 region has 14 residues. Germline V gives CDR1 MDHEN, CDR2 SYDVKM. The J segment lost 7 bases and the V segment lost 2 bases, leaving 5 bases of the junction unmatched.

This clonotype was seen ten or more times. The CDR3 reads CASTIFSGSTYEQYF. The CDR3 nucleotides are TGTGCCAGCACCATCTTTAGCGGGTCAACCTACGAGCAGTACTTC. V and J are TRBV28 and TRBJ2-7, with 7 positions matching TRBD2. This CDR3 contains 15 residues. Trimming took 7 bases from V and 2 from J; bases not matched to a gene: 11. Germline V CDR1 and CDR2: MDHEN, SYDVKM.

This clonotype was observed a handful of times. V is TRBV20-1 and J is TRBJ2-3; possibly TRBD2 for D (6 bases). The CDR3 sequence is 18 residues long. V gave up 2 bases and J gave up 2 bases, with 23 bases separating them. Per the germline V gene, CDR1 is DFQATT and CDR2 is SNEGSKA (reference sequence). CDR3 nucleotides: TGCAGTGCTAGACCCCTGTTGGAGGGACGACCAACCACAGATACGCAGTATTTT. Translated, it gives CSARPLLEGRPTTDTQYF.

This clonotype has a count of ten or more. The rearrangement joins TRBV5-1 to TRBJ2-1; the match to TRBD1 covers 7 bases. Losses at the gene ends were 0 bases for V and 6 bases for J; bases not matched to a gene: 6. Germline V gene sequence: CDR1 SGHRS, CDR2 YFSETQ. This CDR3 is 15 amino acids long. The CDR3 bases are TGCGCCAGCAGCTTGGCCTTGACAGGGCCCAATGAGCAGTTCTTC. Translated: CASSLALTGPNEQFF.

This clonotype was recorded a few times. The chain couples TRBV4-1 to TRBJ2-1; 13 bases line up with TRBD2. Germline CDR1 reads MGHRA; CDR2 reads YSYEKL. Trimming removed 8 bases from V and 10 bases from J; junction bases left unmatched: 8. CDR3 length: 14 residues. This CDR3 reads CASRGLAGEREQFF. CDR3 coding DNA: TGCGCCAGCCGAGGACTAGCGGGAGAAAGGGAGCAGTTCTTC.

The J gene is TRBJ2-7, the V gene TRBV27, with TRBD1 as a possible D gene (6 bases). Germline CDR1 and CDR2: MNHEY and SMNVEV (reference sequence). The CDR3 contains 15 residues. Trimming pared 6 bases from V and 3 bases from J, leaving 18 bases between. Here the CDR3 DNA reads TGTGCCAGCAGACTCCGACAGGAGTATAACTACGAGCAGTACTTC. It specifies CASRLRQEYNYEQYF.

This clonotype showed up just a few times. CDR3 sequence reads: CASSEVVAFF. CDR3 in DNA: TGTGCCAGCAGTGAAGTTGTCGCTTTCTTT. This sequence joins TRBV6-1 and TRBJ1-1; D unclear. CDR3 length: 10 residues. Germline V gene data show CDR1 as MNHNS and CDR2 as SASEGT. V was cut by 1 base and J by 11 bases, with 5 bases left in between.

Ten or more counts support this clonotype. The V gene is TRBV18, the J gene TRBJ2-7; D gene ambiguous. Germline V gives CDR1 KGHSH, CDR2 LQKENI. This CDR3 is 14 amino acids long. Trimming removed 0 bases from V and 2 bases from J, with 8 bases in between. DNA for the CDR3: TGTGCCAGCTCACCACCGAGCGCGCCCTACGAGCAGTACTTC. It yields the protein CASSPPSAPYEQYF.

In its sample, this clonotype was seen many times. The chain uses TRBV12-3 or TRBV12-4 and TRBJ2-1; 7 bases match TRBD1. V trimming: 7 bases; J trimming: 4 bases; junction bases outside the gene matches: 7. The CDR3 is 14 residues long. The CDR3 here is CASNSGTAYNEQFF. CDR3 bases: TGTGCCAGCAACTCCGGGACAGCTTACAATGAGCAGTTCTTC.

The table lists this clonotype with a few counts. V gene TRBV19 combines with J gene TRBJ2-1; D is possibly TRBD1 or TRBD2 (5 bases each). The length of the CDR3 is 13 residues. With 6 bases removed from V and 6 bases from J, the gap between germline ends came to 12 bases. CDR1 is LNHDA, CDR2 SQIVND, per germline (reference sequence). The CDR3 sequence is CASRLSGGNEQFF. CDR3 coding DNA: TGTGCCAGTAGATTATCTGGGGGCAATGAGCAGTTCTTC.

This clonotype was observed a handful of times. The rearrangement links TRBV4-3 to TRBJ1-5, with D possibly matching TRBD1 (5 bases). CDR3 length equals 15 residues. Trimming shortened V by 0 bases and J by 3 bases, and 9 bases separated the two germline ends. Germline assignment: CDR1 LGHNA and CDR2 YSLEER. CDR3 in amino acids: CASSQDIGVNQPQHF. The CDR3 bases are TGCGCCAGCAGCCAAGATATAGGGGTCAATCAGCCCCAGCATTTT.

This chain links TRBV4-3 with TRBJ2-3; D is tentatively TRBD1 or TRBD2 (5 bases each). Trimming shortened V by 0 bases and J by 0 bases, and 13 bases separated the two germline ends. Germline V gene sequence: CDR1 LGHNA, CDR2 YSLEER. The CDR3 sequence is 17 residues long. As DNA, the CDR3 is TGCGCCAGCAGCCAAGATGTACTCGGGGCTAGCACAGATACGCAGTATTTT. Translation: CASSQDVLGASTDTQYF.

The rearrangement joins TRBV27 to TRBJ1-5; 7 bases agree with TRBD1. With V trimmed by 4 bases and J by 1 base, 13 bases remained unmatched. Germline V lookup: CDR1 MNHEY, CDR2 SMNVEV (reference sequence). The CDR3 spans 18 residues. In DNA, the CDR3 is TGTGCCAGCAGTTCGCGAGGCCCGAGACAGGGAAGCAATCAGCCCCAGCATTTT. Translation: CASSSRGPRQGSNQPQHF.